This T cell receptor (beta chain) comes out of a study of blood T cell repertoires in COVID-19. Study-wide context: Whether acute or convalescent, the COVID-19 samples came from the United States, Italy and Spain.

Sequencing used immunoSEQ multiplex PCR; TCRdb keeps in-frame clones, though not all of them. The table shows 87,000 or so clones, with 87% occurring only once. Germline V gene sequence: CDR1 SGHTA, CDR2 FQGNSA. The length of the CDR3 is 15 residues. The V end was cut by 3 bases, the J end by 1 base, with 12 bases between. The source of this sequence is a woman older than 75 with acute or convalescent COVID-19. Sample: peripheral blood. This rearrangement joins TRBV7-2 to TRBJ1-1; D may be TRBD1 (5 bases). CDR3 bases: TGTGCCAGCAGCTTTTCACCAGGGAAGAACACTGAAGCTTTCTTT. It yields the protein CASSFSPGKNTEAFF.